The 28 T cell receptor beta chains below all came from one sample that was sequenced in a study of Tregs in tolerant kidney transplant recipients. TCRdb keeps only in-frame clones here, not all; method: immunoSEQ multiplex PCR. Its table records 50,000 or so clones. Sequencing was performed on CD4+ T cells from blood, taken before the transplant. All receptors derive from a human donor who received a combined kidney and bone marrow transplant.

Turning to this clone: The missing CDR3 end, 3 residues past where the read stops, is filled in from the germline J gene. The V gene is TRBV18, the J gene TRBJ2-2; weak D call: TRBD1 (5 bases). V lost 1 base and J lost 2, with 14 bases in between. This CDR3 has 17 residues. Germline V CDR1 and CDR2: KGHSH, LQKENI. The CDR3 here is CASSPQQGRLNTGELFF. The sequenced part of the CDR3 DNA is TGTGCCAGCTCACCACAGCAGGGAAGGCTTAACACCGGGGAG. The entire variable domain, with the rest obtained from reference TRBV18 and TRBJ2-2, is as follows: NAGVMQNPRHLVRRRGQEARLRCSPMKGHSHVYWYRQLPEEGLKFMVYLQKENIIDESGMPKERFSAEFPKEGPSILRIQQVVRGDSAAYFCASSPQQGRLNTGELFFGEGSRLTVL.

Remarks on this clone: The read halts 3 residues ahead of the CDR3 end, with the missing end drawn from the germline J gene. The chain employs TRBV7-9 and TRBJ2-5; 13 bases are a match to TRBD2. The length of the CDR3 is 15 residues. Germline V CDR1 and CDR2: SEHNR, FQNEAQ (reference sequence). The V and J ends lost 6 bases and 3 bases, in that order; junction bases with no gene match: 4. The sequenced CDR3 bases are TGTGCCAGCAGTTCAGGGACTAGCGGGAAAGAGACC. Its protein is CASSSGTSGKET. The whole CDR3 protein reads CASSSGTSGKETQYF.

About this clone: The read gets to within 3 residues of the CDR3 end, and the germline J gene fills in the rest. This chain links TRBV19 with TRBJ1-3; the D is unclear. The CDR3 totals 12 residues. Germline V gene data show CDR1 as LNHDA and CDR2 as SQIVND (reference sequence). Trimming removed 6 bases from V and 8 bases from J, with 11 bases in between. This CDR3 reads CASSLNPDTIYF. CDR3 DNA, as far as it was read: TGTGCCAGTAGCCTCAACCCGGACACC.

About this clone: The read falls 3 residues short of the CDR3 end, and the missing part is taken from the germline J gene. The gene calls are TRBV2 and TRBJ1-5, with D perhaps TRBD1 (5 bases). CDR3 length: 13 residues. Between the trimmed V and J ends, which lost 4 bases and 5 bases, there was a span of 9 bases. Germline loops: CDR1 SNHLY, CDR2 FYNNEI. The part of the CDR3 DNA that was read is TGTGCCAGCAGTGTTTCCAGGGATCAGCCC. It is translated as CASSVSRDQP. The CDR3 as a whole reads CASSVSRDQPQHF.

A word on this clone: The CDR3 end falls 3 residues outside the read, so it is completed with the germline J gene. V usage is TRBV5-4 and J usage is TRBJ1-3; D not certain. CDR1 is SGHNT, CDR2 YYREEE, per germline (reference sequence). Trimming removed 0 bases at V and 5 bases at J, with 9 bases between. The length of the CDR3 is 14 residues. The CDR3 region is CASSLGPVRNTIYF. The covered CDR3 bases are TGTGCCAGCAGCTTGGGGCCAGTACGAAACACC.

To note about this clone: The CDR3 end falls 3 residues outside the read, so it is completed with the germline J gene. V gene TRBV30 combines with J gene TRBJ2-2; D may be TRBD1 (5 bases). V lost 2 bases and J lost 4, with 11 bases in between. CDR3 length: 14 amino acids. Germline CDR1 GTSNPN, CDR2 SVGIG (reference sequence). The CDR3 loop is CAWSLLTVTGELFF. The CDR3 bases that were read are TGTGCCTGGAGTCTCCTGACAGTCACCGGGGAG.

Remarks on this clone: The observed sequence ends 3 residues before the CDR3 terminus, with the missing tail filled in from the germline J gene. This sequence joins TRBV30 and TRBJ2-2, with TRBD2 matching 11 bases. The CDR3 spans 21 residues. Trimming took 3 bases from V and 1 from J; bases not matched to a gene: 19. Germline CDR1 reads GTSNPN; CDR2 reads SVGIG (reference sequence). The sequenced part of the CDR3 DNA is TGTGCCTGGAGGCCACCCCCGGGACTAGCGGTCCGGGGGGGGAACACCGGGGAG. Amino acids: CAWRPPPGLAVRGGNTGE. The entire CDR3 protein is CAWRPPPGLAVRGGNTGELFF.

As to this clone: The read gets to within 3 residues of the CDR3 end, and the germline J gene fills in the rest. The chain carries TRBV5-1 and TRBJ1-1, with D tentatively TRBD1 (5 bases). The CDR3 has 15 residues. Trimming pared 4 bases from V and 5 bases from J, leaving 18 bases between. The V gene's germline CDR1 is SGHRS and CDR2 YFSETQ. CDR3 protein: CASSPRWGGRTEAFF. The sequenced CDR3 bases are TGCGCCAGCAGCCCTAGGTGGGGGGGGAGGACTGAA.

Notes on this clone: The read terminates 3 residues ahead of where the CDR3 ends, so the germline J gene completes it. V and J are TRBV19 and TRBJ1-1, with D tentatively TRBD1 (6 bases). The CDR3 totals 18 residues. Trimming cost V 10 bases and J 4 bases, with 31 bases left between them. Germline values: CDR1 LNHDA, CDR2 SQIVND (reference sequence). The sequenced CDR3 bases are TGTGCCACCTCGGGACAAGACTACAGGGAGGTTTGGGGCACTGAA. Amino acids: CATSGQDYREVWGTE. The complete CDR3 protein is CATSGQDYREVWGTEAFF. Supplemented by reference TRBV19 and TRBJ1-1, the full variable domain reads DGGITQSPKYLFRKEGQNVTLSCEQNLNHDAMYWYRQDPGQGLRLIYYSQIVNDFQKGDIAEGYSVSREKKESFPLTVTSAQKNPTAFYLCATSGQDYREVWGTEAFFGQGTRLTVV.

CDR3 sequence: CASSPGTGDQETQYF. CDR3 DNA, as far as it was read: TGTGCCAGCTCACCGGGGACAGGGGACCAAGAGACC. The chain couples TRBV18 to TRBJ2-5; 10 nucleotides agree with TRBD1. The read ends 3 residues early relative to the CDR3; the germline J gene fills the gap. Germline values: CDR1 KGHSH, CDR2 LQKENI. The CDR3 length is 15 residues. Trimming took 3 bases from V and 0 from J; bases not matched to a gene: 1.

Worth noting for this clone: The read halts 3 residues ahead of the CDR3 end, with the missing end drawn from the germline J gene. V gene TRBV18 combines with J gene TRBJ1-4; weak D call: TRBD1 (6 bases). Germline V CDR1 and CDR2: KGHSH, LQKENI. V dropped 6 bases and J dropped 8 bases, with 22 bases sitting between them. The CDR3 runs 16 residues. CDR3 DNA, as far as it was read: TGTGCCAGCTCGTCAGAACTACAGGGTTGGGGCGAAAAA. Its protein is CASSSELQGWGEK. The CDR3 in its entirety is CASSSELQGWGEKLFF.

Comment on this clone: Read data end 3 residues before the CDR3 end; the end is taken from the germline J gene. J is TRBJ1-2 and V is TRBV19; 7 positions match TRBD1. Germline V gene sequence: CDR1 LNHDA, CDR2 SQIVND (reference sequence). This CDR3 spans 15 amino acids. After removal of 6 bases from V and 5 bases from J, the junction contained 12 bases not matched to a gene. CDR3 bases read: TGTGCCAGTAGCCCAAAGACAGGGCGGGAGTATGGC. It is translated as CASSPKTGREYG. In full, the CDR3 reads CASSPKTGREYGYTF. The entire variable domain, with the rest obtained from reference TRBV19 and TRBJ1-2, is as follows: DGGITQSPKYLFRKEGQNVTLSCEQNLNHDAMYWYRQDPGQGLRLIYYSQIVNDFQKGDIAEGYSVSREKKESFPLTVTSAQKNPTAFYLCASSPKTGREYGYTFGSGTRLTVV.

A remark on this clone: From the germline J gene comes the end of the CDR3, since the read stops 3 residues before it. The chain combines TRBV10-3 with TRBJ2-3, with no clear D. The CDR3 extends over 13 amino acids. Trimming took 7 bases from V and 1 from J, leaving 9 bases between them. Germline values: CDR1 ENHRY, CDR2 SYGVKD. Here the CDR3 reads CAITSRGTDTQYF. The DNA read from the CDR3 is TGTGCCATCACCTCACGGGGCACAGATACG.

A remark on this clone: The read ends 3 residues shy of where the CDR3 ends; the end is completed using the germline J gene. This chain uses TRBV2 with TRBJ2-7; TRBD1 matches 7 bases. CDR3 size: 14 residues. Germline CDR1 reads SNHLY; CDR2 reads FYNNEI. V shed 6 bases, J shed 0 bases, and the junction held 5 bases outside the gene matches. CDR3 sequence reads: CASRARGSSYEQYF. CDR3 DNA, as far as it was read: TGTGCCAGCAGGGCCAGGGGGTCCTCCTACGAG.

For this clone: The read ends 3 residues early relative to the CDR3; the germline J gene fills the gap. J is TRBJ2-5 and V is TRBV19; tentatively, D is TRBD1 (6 bases). The CDR3 is 13 amino acids. Germline V lookup: CDR1 LNHDA, CDR2 SQIVND (reference sequence). The CDR3 spells CAMYRALQETQYF. The part of the CDR3 DNA that was read is TGTGCTATGTACAGGGCGTTGCAAGAGACC.

On this clone: The CDR3 is cut off 3 residues early in the read; its end comes from the germline J gene. This chain links TRBV2 with TRBJ1-1; D gene uncertain. The CDR3 is made up of 13 amino acids. The germline V gene has CDR1 SNHLY and CDR2 FYNNEI. Trimming removed 2 bases from V and 2 bases from J, with 6 bases in between. The DNA read from the CDR3 is TGTGCCAGCAGTGAACGGGTTAACACTGAA. It yields the protein CASSERVNTE. The whole CDR3 protein reads CASSERVNTEAFF. Full variable domain (outside the CDR3, taken from reference TRBV2 and TRBJ1-1): EPEVTQTPSHQVTQMGQEVILRCVPISNHLYFYWYRQILGQKVEFLVSFYNNEISEKSEIFDDQFSVERPDGSNFTLKIRSTKLEDSAMYFCASSERVNTEAFFGQGTRLTVV.

Of note for this clone: The read halts 3 residues ahead of the CDR3 end, with the missing end drawn from the germline J gene. V is TRBV6-2 or TRBV6-3 and J is TRBJ2-7; tentatively, D is TRBD1 (6 bases). The germline V and J ends were trimmed by 10 bases and 0 bases, with 10 bases remaining between them. The germline V gene encodes CDR1 MNHEY and CDR2 SVGEGT. This CDR3 spans 12 amino acids. The CDR3 DNA, read in part, is TGTGCCACGGGACAAAGCTCCTACGAG. The encoded protein is CATGQSSYE. The full CDR3 reads CATGQSSYEQYF.

The CDR3 DNA, read in part, is TGCGCCAGCAGCCTGGACAGGGTTGGCAACGAG. Its translation is CASSLDRVGNE. The whole CDR3 protein reads CASSLDRVGNEQYF. The chain employs TRBV5-1 and TRBJ2-7, with 8 nucleotides matching TRBD1. The CDR3 is cut off 3 residues early in the read; its end comes from the germline J gene. Trimming took 4 bases from V and 5 from J; bases not matched to a gene: 8. The CDR3 has 14 residues. Germline V gene lookup returns CDR1 SGHRS and CDR2 YFSETQ.

As concerns this clone: The missing CDR3 end, 3 residues past where the read stops, is filled in from the germline J gene. The chain joins TRBV10-1 to TRBJ2-4; D possibly corresponds to TRBD1 (5 bases). V lost 8 bases and J lost 0, with 17 bases in between. The CDR3 loop spans 16 amino acids. Germline CDR1 reads WNHNN; CDR2 reads SYGVQD (reference sequence). Incomplete CDR3 DNA: TGCGCCAGCCGGACACAGGTCCCACTAGCCAAAAACATT. Amino acids: CASRTQVPLAKNI. The whole CDR3 protein reads CASRTQVPLAKNIQYF.

With regard to this clone: The read ends 3 residues before the CDR3 terminus; that terminus is restored from the germline J gene. V and J are TRBV7-2 and TRBJ1-5; D ambiguous. V was clipped by 2 bases and J by 2 bases, with 4 bases between them. Per the germline V gene, CDR1 is SGHTA and CDR2 is FQGNSA. This CDR3 contains 13 residues. This chain's CDR3 is CASSLRGNQPQHF. The sequenced part of the CDR3 DNA is TGTGCCAGCAGCTTAAGGGGCAATCAGCCC. Full variable domain (missing parts from reference TRBV7-2 and TRBJ1-5): GAGVSQSPSNKVTEKGKDVELRCDPISGHTALYWYRQSLGQGLEFLIYFQGNSAPDKSGLPSDRFSAERTGGSVSTLTIQRTQQEDSAVYLCASSLRGNQPQHFGDGTRLSIL.

A word on this clone: The CDR3 end is not reached by the read, which stops 3 residues before it; the germline J gene fills it in. The chain couples TRBV5-1 to TRBJ2-4; 7 bases map to TRBD1. This CDR3 is built from 14 residues. Germline CDR1 and CDR2: SGHRS and YFSETQ. The CDR3 DNA, read in part, is TGCGCCAGCAGCACCACAGGGGCCCAGACTCTT. This gives the protein CASSTTGAQTL. The entire CDR3 protein is CASSTTGAQTLQYF. The full variable domain, rest sourced from reference TRBV5-1 and TRBJ2-4, is KAGVTQTPRYLIKTRGQQVTLSCSPISGHRSVSWYQQTPGQGLQFLFEYFSETQRNKGNFPGRFSGRQFSNSRSEMNVSTLELGDSALYLCASSTTGAQTLQYFGAGTRLSVL.

A note on this clone: The CDR3 end falls 3 residues outside the read, so it is completed with the germline J gene. The chain carries TRBV5-1 and TRBJ2-2; TRBD1 aligns across 8 bases. The CDR3 totals 17 residues. Looked up from germline, CDR1 is SGHRS and CDR2 is YFSETQ. The trim removed 0 bases at V and 4 bases at J, leaving 8 bases unmatched. CDR3 DNA, as far as it was read: TGCGCCAGCAGCTTGGCCCAACAGGGGGGAAGCACCGGGGAG. Encoded protein: CASSLAQQGGSTGE. The whole CDR3 sequence reads CASSLAQQGGSTGELFF.

For this clone: The read finishes 3 residues shy of the CDR3 end, and the germline J gene is used to complete it. The chain recombines TRBV7-7 with TRBJ1-1; 10 bases are a match to TRBD1. The CDR3 has 15 residues. Germline V CDR1 and CDR2: SSHAT, FNYEAQ (reference sequence). The sequenced CDR3 bases are TGTGCCAGCAGCTTACGGCGGGACAGGGGAGAAGGG. This sequence encodes CASSLRRDRGEG. The full CDR3 is CASSLRRDRGEGAFF. Complete variable domain (other parts from reference TRBV7-7 and TRBJ1-1): GAGVSQSPRYKVTKRGQDVTLRCDPISSHATLYWYQQALGQGPEFLTYFNYEAQPDKSGLPSDRFSAERPEGSISTLTIQRTEQRDSAMYRCASSLRRDRGEGAFFGQGTRLTVV.

With regard to this clone: The read ends 3 residues before the CDR3 terminus; that terminus is restored from the germline J gene. The V gene is TRBV19, the J gene TRBJ2-6; 10 bases map to TRBD2. The CDR3 loop spans 17 amino acids. Germline V lookup: CDR1 LNHDA, CDR2 SQIVND (reference sequence). The J segment lost 2 bases and the V segment lost 7 bases, leaving 8 bases of the junction unmatched. The CDR3 loop reads CASNENLAGAGANVLTF. The sequenced CDR3 bases are TGTGCCAGTAATGAAAACCTAGCGGGAGCTGGGGCCAACGTC.

In regard to this clone: The read terminates 3 residues ahead of where the CDR3 ends, so the germline J gene completes it. The chain uses TRBV20-1 and TRBJ2-2; D is undetermined. Trimming shortened V by 7 bases and J by 6 bases, and 12 bases separated the two germline ends. CDR1 is DFQATT, CDR2 SNEGSKA, per germline (reference sequence). The CDR3 runs to 12 residues. The CDR3 region is CSVRGRAGELFF. The part of the CDR3 DNA that was read is TGCAGTGTGAGAGGTCGAGCCGGGGAG.

As regards this clone: The observed sequence ends 3 residues before the CDR3 terminus, with the missing tail filled in from the germline J gene. The V gene is TRBV6-2 or TRBV6-3, the J gene TRBJ2-7; weak D call: TRBD1 (6 bases). Looked up from germline, CDR1 is MNHEY and CDR2 is SVGEGT. Trimming stripped 10 bases from V and 2 bases from J, with 15 bases between. The CDR3 has 13 amino acids. The CDR3 region is CATQRDIAYEQYF. The part of the CDR3 DNA that was read is TGTGCCACCCAAAGGGACATCGCCTACGAG.

To note about this clone: The read ends 3 residues before the CDR3 terminus; that terminus is restored from the germline J gene. The genes are TRBV30 and TRBJ2-5; 7 nucleotides match TRBD1. The CDR3 is 14 amino acids. Looked up from germline, CDR1 is GTSNPN and CDR2 is SVGIG (reference sequence). The V gene end was trimmed by 4 bases and the J gene end by 2 bases; junction bases not matched to a gene: 7. CDR3 DNA (partial): TGTGCCTGGATCACACCGGGACAGCAAGAGACC. It yields the protein CAWITPGQQET. The CDR3 reads in full as CAWITPGQQETQYF. The variable domain in full, completed from reference TRBV30 and TRBJ2-5, reads SQTIHQWPATLVQPVGSPLSLECTVEGTSNPNLYWYRQAAGRGLQLLFYSVGIGQISSEVPQNLSASRPQDRQFILSSKKLLLSDSGFYLCAWITPGQQETQYFGPGTRLLVL.

Notes on this clone: The sequenced fragment ends 3 residues before the CDR3 boundary, so the rest is inferred from the germline J gene. The chain links TRBV10-3 to TRBJ1-1, with 7 bases that match TRBD1. V shed 10 bases, J shed 3 bases, and the junction held 5 bases outside the gene matches. Germline-derived CDR1 and CDR2 are ENHRY and SYGVKD. This CDR3 comprises 12 residues. CDR3 bases read: TGTGCCACCAGACAGGGAGACACTGAA. Amino acids: CATRQGDTE. The full CDR3 reads CATRQGDTEAFF.